The 3 T cell receptor beta chains reported below all come from one sample, sequenced in a study of blood T cell repertoires in COVID-19. TCRdb's table, derived via immunoSEQ multiplex PCR, lists solely in-frame clones and lacks some. The repertoire holds around 160,000 clones, with about 88% as singletons. What was sequenced was peripheral blood. These receptors were collected from a man between 60 and 75 years old with active or convalescent COVID-19.

The chain combines TRBV20-1 with TRBJ1-1; D not certain. Germline V CDR1 and CDR2: DFQATT, SNEGSKA (reference sequence). This CDR3 is 11 amino acids long. V lost 0 bases to trimming and J lost 5 bases, with 4 bases between them. The CDR3 nucleotides are TGCAGTGCTAGAGACCCAACTGAAGCTTTCTTT. The encoded protein is CSARDPTEAFF.

V and J are TRBV11-2 and TRBJ2-1; TRBD2 matches at 12 bases. With 8 bases clipped from V and 3 bases from J, the junction kept 8 bases outside the gene matches. CDR3 length: 16 amino acids. Germline V lookup: CDR1 SGHAT, CDR2 FQNNGV. CDR3 sequence reads: CASGNPLAGGYNEQFF. Here the CDR3 DNA reads TGTGCCAGCGGGAATCCACTAGCGGGAGGCTACAATGAGCAGTTCTTC.

The chain links TRBV19 to TRBJ1-5; weak D call: TRBD1 (6 bases). The CDR3 has 15 residues. V shed 7 bases and J shed 3 bases, with 16 bases lying between them. Germline V gives CDR1 LNHDA, CDR2 SQIVND (reference sequence). The CDR3 DNA sequence: TGTGCCAGTACCCCGCGGAGACAGGCCAATCAGCCCCAGCATTTT. This sequence encodes CASTPRRQANQPQHF.